The text below deals with one T cell receptor (beta chain). Its target is not known. These data are taken from a study of T cells after posttransplantation cyclophosphamide. The study's findings and limits: Donor CD8+ memory clones often dominated recipient blood repertoires at later times. After PTCy, TRB diversity resembled that of CNI/methotrexate controls. TRB overlap between skin or GI tissue T cells and blood was limited.

Clones were sequenced by immunoSEQ multiplex PCR, and TCRdb holds only the in-frame ones, with some missing. The table has 30,000 to 45,000 clones, over 75% seen once. From germline, CDR1 is MNHNY and CDR2 SVGAGI (reference sequence). The CDR3 totals 11 residues. Trimming took off 8 bases at V and 3 bases at J, with 7 bases between the two ends. Busulfan-fludarabine conditioning, marrow transplant, and cyclophosphamide on days +3 and +4 were administered. Sequenced material: CD4+ T cells sorted from blood, taken approximately 2,000 days after a stem cell transplant with posttransplant cyclophosphamide. This clonotype originated in a female patient between 40 and 50 years old who received an allogeneic stem cell transplant from a related donor, was CMV-positive, and had no GVHD. The T cells may partly be graft donor cells. The chain carries TRBV6-6 and TRBJ1-1; D unresolved. The CDR3 reads CASRRDTEAFF. CDR3 nucleotide sequence: TGTGCCAGCCGCCGGGACACTGAAGCTTTCTTT.